The 26 T cell receptor beta chains reported below all come from one sample, sequenced in a study of T-cell memory formation after mild COVID-19. TCRdb re-analysed the 5' RACE reads in MiXCR, keeping a single row per CDR3 protein. This sample yields roughly 300,000 distinct CDR3 sequences, of which around 15% are seen a single time; roughly 23% belongs to the top ten. Sequenced sample: PBMCs or a T cell subset sorted from them (not recorded which). These TCRs come from a man between 18 and 29 years old who had mild COVID-19 (a few samples of this study predate the infection). Cell type and time point are not known.

A few counts support this clonotype. The V and J genes are TRBV6-2 or TRBV6-3 and TRBJ2-7; D call uncertain. Trimming pared 6 bases from V and 7 bases from J, leaving 13 bases between. The germline V gene encodes CDR1 MNHEY and CDR2 SVGEGT. There are 12 residues in the CDR3. The CDR3 reads CASRRPVGEQYF. The CDR3 bases are TGTGCCAGCAGGAGACCGGTTGGGGAGCAGTACTTC.

This clonotype was picked up many times. This chain connects TRBV4-1 to TRBJ1-4, with 11 bases that match TRBD1. The CDR3 is 17 residues long. CDR1 and CDR2 from the germline V gene are MGHRA and YSYEKL. With V trimmed by 4 bases and J by 7 bases, 11 bases remained unmatched. CDR3 coding DNA: TGCGCCAGCAGCCGGCCGGGACAGGGGGTCGGCAGTGAAAAACTGTTTTTT. Translating it yields CASSRPGQGVGSEKLFF.

The chain uses TRBV10-3 and TRBJ2-7; 7 bases are a match to TRBD2. The CDR3 runs 11 residues. Germline values: CDR1 ENHRY, CDR2 SYGVKD. The CDR3 is CASGEGSEQYV. The CDR3, as DNA: TGTGCTTCGGGGGAGGGCTCCGAGCAGTACGTC.

The CDR3 protein is CSVELWAGALINTEAFF. For the CDR3, the DNA is TGCAGCGTTGAACTTTGGGCAGGGGCTCTAATCAACACTGAAGCTTTCTTT. The V gene is TRBV29-1, the J gene TRBJ1-1; tentatively, D is TRBD1 (6 bases). The V gene lost 2 bases and the J gene lost 2 bases, with 21 bases spanning the gap. Looked up from germline, CDR1 is SQVTM and CDR2 is ANQGSEA. CDR3 length: 17 residues. Together with reference TRBV29-1 and TRBJ1-1, the CDR3 gives the full variable domain: SAVISQKPSRDICQRGTSLTIQCQVDSQVTMMFWYRQQPGQSLTLIATANQGSEATYESGFVIDKFPISRPNLTFSTLTVSNMSPEDSSIYLCSVELWAGALINTEAFFGQGTRLTVV.

This clonotype was seen only a few times. This chain links TRBV6-5 with TRBJ1-6; D ambiguous. Germline CDR1 is MNHEY and CDR2 is SVGAGI. V dropped 3 bases and J dropped 0 bases, with 15 bases sitting between them. This CDR3 contains 18 residues. CDR3 protein: CASSYSSRRSSYNSPLHF. The CDR3 DNA is TGTGCCAGCAGTTATTCGAGCAGGAGAAGCTCCTATAATTCACCCCTCCACTTT.

The chain joins TRBV15 to TRBJ1-3; 7 bases are a match to TRBD1. This CDR3 comprises 15 residues. The germline V gene has CDR1 LNHNV and CDR2 YYDKDF (reference sequence). After removal of 11 bases from V and 2 bases from J, the junction contained 12 bases not matched to a gene. The CDR3 spells CASSTDRVTGNTIYF. The CDR3 nucleotides read TGTGCCTCCTCCACCGACAGGGTAACTGGAAACACCATATATTTT.

V and J are TRBV7-2 and TRBJ1-2; D uncertain. The ends were cut back, 0 bases at V and 0 bases at J, with 11 bases in the middle. The germline V gene encodes CDR1 SGHTA and CDR2 FQGNSA. The CDR3 is 16 residues long. The CDR3 is CASSLALGASNYGYTF. In DNA form, the CDR3 reads TGTGCCAGCAGCTTAGCGTTGGGAGCCTCTAACTATGGCTACACCTTC. Combining the CDR3 with reference TRBV7-2 and TRBJ1-2 gives the whole variable domain GAGVSQSPSNKVTEKGKDVELRCDPISGHTALYWYRQSLGQGLEFLIYFQGNSAPDKSGLPSDRFSAERTGGSVSTLTIQRTQQEDSAVYLCASSLALGASNYGYTFGSGTRLTVV.

This sequence joins TRBV6-2 or TRBV6-3 and TRBJ2-7, with D perhaps matching TRBD1 (5 bases). This CDR3 is built from 16 residues. The V end was cut by 4 bases, the J end by 2 bases, with 18 bases between. Germline-derived CDR1 and CDR2 are MNHEY and SVGEGT. The DNA of the CDR3 is TGTGCCAGCAGTTTCACAGCCCGACAGCCCGCCTACGAGCAGTACTTC. Translation gives CASSFTARQPAYEQYF.

This clonotype appeared many times. The J gene is TRBJ2-3, the V gene TRBV7-9; 8 positions match TRBD2. Germline V CDR1 and CDR2: SEHNR, FQNEAQ (reference sequence). The CDR3 runs 15 residues. V gave up 5 bases and J gave up 2 bases; unmatched junction bases: 6. The CDR3 here is CASSAGTSITDTQYF. The CDR3 DNA follows: TGTGCCAGCAGCGCCGGGACTAGTATCACAGATACGCAGTATTTT.

This clonotype was counted only a few times. The gene calls are TRBV7-2 and TRBJ2-1, with TRBD2 identical over 8 bases. J gave up 10 bases and V 1 base, and 6 bases lay outside the gene matches. The germline CDR1 and CDR2 sequences are SGHTA and FQGNSA. The CDR3 contains 14 residues. As DNA, the CDR3 is TGTGCCAGCAGCTTAGTCGGGGGGGGCGGAGAGCAGTTCTTC. Amino acid sequence: CASSLVGGGGEQFF.

This clonotype was picked up many times. V usage is TRBV3-1 and J usage is TRBJ2-4; 12 bases match TRBD2. V gave up 4 bases and J gave up 6 bases; unmatched junction bases: 10. The germline V gene encodes CDR1 LGHDT and CDR2 YNNKEL (reference sequence). The CDR3 sequence is 17 residues long. The CDR3 coding sequence is TGTGCCAGCAGCCGAGATGGACTAGCGGGGAGGGGAAACATTCAGTACTTC. Translation: CASSRDGLAGRGNIQYF.

This clonotype has only a few counts. The genes are TRBV18 and TRBJ2-3; D unresolved. The V end was cut by 8 bases, the J end by 3 bases, with 9 bases between. The CDR3 spans 12 residues. Per germline, CDR1 KGHSH and CDR2 LQKENI. The CDR3 spells CASHGLTDTQYF. CDR3 DNA: TGTGCCAGCCACGGCCTTACAGATACGCAGTATTTT.

This sequence joins TRBV5-1 and TRBJ2-7, with 10 bases fitting TRBD2. J gave up 2 bases and V 1 base, and 6 bases lay outside the gene matches. Germline CDR1 is SGHRS and CDR2 is YFSETQ. The CDR3 consists of 16 residues. CDR3 sequence: CASSLTGLATTYEQYF. The CDR3 DNA is TGCGCCAGCAGCTTGACGGGACTAGCGACTACCTACGAGCAGTACTTC.

This clonotype was seen only a few times. The V and J genes are TRBV6-6 and TRBJ1-1, with D possibly matching TRBD1 (5 bases). V dropped 5 bases and J dropped 3 bases, with 16 bases sitting between them. The CDR3 sequence is 15 residues long. Germline-derived CDR1 and CDR2 are MNHNY and SVGAGI (reference sequence). The CDR3 sequence is CASSNRGGDDTEAFF. CDR3 nucleotide sequence: TGTGCCAGCAGTAATCGGGGAGGGGACGACACTGAAGCTTTCTTT.

The chain links TRBV6-5 to TRBJ1-4; D call uncertain. Germline CDR1 is MNHEY and CDR2 is SVGAGI. V was cut by 4 bases and J by 8 bases, with 17 bases left in between. The CDR3 is 15 amino acids. DNA of the CDR3: TGTGCCAGCAGTTCGGGGATGAGGGTGGGGGAAAAACTGTTTTTT. Protein: CASSSGMRVGEKLFF.

This rearrangement joins TRBV18 to TRBJ2-5, with TRBD2 identical over 9 bases. CDR3 length equals 15 residues. Losses at the gene ends were 4 bases for V and 3 bases for J; bases not matched to a gene: 6. In germline, CDR1 is KGHSH, CDR2 LQKENI. Written as DNA, the CDR3 is TGTGCCAGCTCACAAAGGACTAGCGTAAAAGAGACCCAGTACTTC. It is translated as CASSQRTSVKETQYF.

This clonotype was detected only a few times. The rearrangement uses TRBV11-1 and TRBJ2-1; unclear D gene. CDR3 length: 12 residues. V lost 4 bases and J 5 bases, leaving 6 bases between the germline ends. Germline loops: CDR1 SGHAT, CDR2 FQDESV (reference sequence). The CDR3 coding sequence is TGTGCCAGCAGCTGGTCCCACAATGAGCAGTTCTTC. Its translation: CASSWSHNEQFF.

This chain connects TRBV7-3 to TRBJ2-7; 8 nucleotides line up with TRBD1. V lost 5 bases, J lost 1 base, and 10 bases stayed unmatched. Per germline, CDR1 SGHTA and CDR2 FQGTGA. The CDR3 has 16 residues. DNA of the CDR3: TGTGCCAGCAGCCCCCACCCCCAGGGGGCATCCTACGAGCAGTACTTC. Translation gives CASSPHPQGASYEQYF.

This chain uses TRBV15 with TRBJ2-1, with TRBD2 identical over 7 bases. CDR1 LNHNV and CDR2 YYDKDF come from the germline V gene (reference sequence). J gave up 0 bases and V 4 bases, and 3 bases lay outside the gene matches. CDR3 length: 15 amino acids. CDR3 protein: CATSKGGGSYNEQFF. The DNA for the CDR3 is TGTGCCACCAGCAAAGGCGGGGGCTCCTACAATGAGCAGTTCTTC.

The chain joins TRBV29-1 to TRBJ1-1, with unresolved D. The CDR3 extends over 14 amino acids. The germline V gene has CDR1 SQVTM and CDR2 ANQGSEA. V was trimmed by 2 bases and J by 1 base, leaving 11 bases between them. The CDR3 sequence: CSVELPPGNTEAFF. CDR3 DNA sequence: TGCAGCGTTGAATTGCCCCCTGGGAACACTGAAGCTTTCTTT.

The chain has TRBV5-6 and TRBJ2-5, with D possibly TRBD2 on 6 matching bases. V was pared by 0 bases and J by 4 bases, with 13 bases between. CDR1 and CDR2 from the germline V gene are SGHDT and YYEEEE. This CDR3 region has 15 residues. Here the CDR3 reads CASSLGLWRGETQYF. For the CDR3, the DNA is TGTGCCAGCAGCTTGGGGCTTTGGAGGGGAGAGACCCAGTACTTC. The whole variable domain, filled in from reference TRBV5-6 and TRBJ2-5, reads DAGVTQSPTHLIKTRGQQVTLRCSPKSGHDTVSWYQQALGQGPQFIFQYYEEEERQRGNFPDRFSGHQFPNYSSELNVNALLLGDSALYLCASSLGLWRGETQYFGPGTRLLVL.

This chain links TRBV29-1 with TRBJ2-5, with 11 bases matching TRBD2. The junction had 4 bases not matched to a gene; V was cut back by 6 bases and J by 1 base. Germline-derived CDR1 and CDR2 are SQVTM and ANQGSEA. The CDR3 covers 14 residues. This CDR3 reads CSVGLAGLQETQYF. CDR3 DNA: TGCAGCGTCGGACTAGCGGGCCTCCAAGAGACCCAGTACTTC.

This clonotype was observed a handful of times. J is TRBJ2-5 and V is TRBV25-1; D is uncertain. This CDR3 has 12 amino acids. Deletions cut 7 bases from V and 5 bases from J, with 11 bases between. CDR1 is MGHDK, CDR2 SYGVNS, per germline. The CDR3 here is CASTGPTETQYF. In DNA, the CDR3 is TGTGCCAGCACCGGACCTACGGAGACCCAGTACTTC. Full variable domain (remainder filled in from reference TRBV25-1 and TRBJ2-5): EADIYQTPRYLVIGTGKKITLECSQTMGHDKMYWYQQDPGMELHLIHYSYGVNSTEKGDLSSESTVSRIRTEHFPLTLESARPSHTSQYLCASTGPTETQYFGPGTRLLVL.

The genes are TRBV6-5 and TRBJ2-7; 9 bases are shared with TRBD2. Germline V gives CDR1 MNHEY, CDR2 SVGAGI. The CDR3 contains 14 residues. V dropped 2 bases and J dropped 4; count of bases not matched to a gene: 3. CDR3 loop: CASSYAGGRYEQYF. CDR3 nucleotide sequence: TGTGCCAGCAGTTACGCGGGGGGGCGTTACGAGCAGTACTTC.

This clonotype was seen a few times. The genes are TRBV7-3 and TRBJ2-2; D is perhaps TRBD1 or TRBD2 (6 bases each). Deletions cut 6 bases from V and 5 bases from J, with 16 bases between. Per germline, CDR1 SGHTA and CDR2 FQGTGA. The CDR3 runs 15 residues. The CDR3 DNA sequence: TGTGCCAGCAGGGATTGGGGGGCCGGGACCGGGGAGCTGTTTTTT. It encodes CASRDWGAGTGELFF.

The chain employs TRBV5-1 and TRBJ1-1; no clear D gene. The CDR3 is 14 amino acids. The V end lost 1 base, the J end lost 7 bases, and 14 bases lay between the germline ends. From germline, CDR1 is SGHRS and CDR2 YFSETQ. The CDR3 loop is CASSLHKVFGEAFF. The CDR3 nucleotides are TGCGCCAGCAGCTTGCACAAGGTCTTCGGTGAAGCTTTCTTT.